Listed below are T cell receptor beta chains from one sample, sequenced in a study of blood T cell repertoires in COVID-19. The protocol was immunoSEQ multiplex PCR, while the TCRdb copy is restricted to in-frame clones and leaves out a portion. The data hold a few hundred thousand clones, with 91% observed a single time. Sequencing was performed on PBMCs or T cells enriched from blood (not recorded which). The receptors originated from a woman in her thirties or forties who had been exposed to COVID-19. CDR3s include the opening cysteine and the closing phenylalanine or tryptophan. A D gene is named only where the DNA matches it firmly. Only part of the rows carry a size: once, few, many, or a class if the clone is expanded.

-,-,TRBV5-1,TRBJ2-2,CASNRGQNTGELFF,TGCGCCAGCAACCGGGGACAGAACACCGGGGAGCTGTTTTTT
-,TRBD2,TRBV5-4,TRBJ2-5,CASSLISGRGGETQYF,TGTGCCAGCAGCTTGATTAGCGGGAGAGGGGGAGAGACCCAGTACTTC
few,-,TRBV30,TRBJ1-5,CAWSVQGNQPQHF,TGTGCCTGGAGTGTACAGGGAAATCAGCCCCAGCATTTT
once,-,TRBV9,TRBJ1-3,CASRDSLSGNTIYF,TGTGCCAGCAGGGACAGCCTCTCTGGAAACACCATATATTTT
-,-,TRBV7-9,TRBJ2-2,CASSLLQGATGELFF,TGTGCCAGCAGCTTACTACAAGGGGCCACCGGGGAGCTGTTTTTT
-,TRBD1,TRBV2,TRBJ1-5,CASIRDSYSNQPQHF,TGTGCCAGCATAAGGGACAGCTATAGCAATCAGCCCCAGCATTTT
-,-,TRBV19,TRBJ1-1,CASSTVRGTEAFF,TGTGCCAGTAGTACCGTTAGGGGAACTGAAGCTTTCTTT
-,TRBD2,TRBV3-1/TRBV3-2,TRBJ2-7,CASSQGVSGAYEQYF,TGTGCCAGCAGCCAAGGCGTTAGCGGGGCCTACGAGCAGTACTTC
-,-,TRBV2,TRBJ1-5,CASSRVGAANQPQHF,TGTGCCAGCAGTAGAGTAGGGGCCGCGAATCAGCCCCAGCATTTT
-,-,TRBV19,TRBJ1-6,CASSSTGPPRSSYNSPLHF,TGTGCCAGTAGTTCTACAGGGCCACCGAGGAGCTCCTATAATTCACCCCTCCACTTT
-,-,TRBV6-6,TRBJ1-3,CASIKQGRGTGNTIYF,TGTGCCAGCATTAAACAGGGACGAGGAACTGGAAACACCATATATTTT
-,TRBD1,TRBV6-5,TRBJ1-2,CASSLTGTGGYTF,TGTGCCAGCAGTTTAACCGGGACAGGTGGCTACACCTTC
-,-,TRBV10-1,TRBJ1-1,CASRLRQLTEAFF,TGCGCCAGCCGCCTGCGGCAGCTCACTGAAGCTTTCTTT
-,TRBD1,TRBV27,TRBJ1-2,CASSDRGGSGYTF,TGTGCCAGCTCTGACAGGGGAGGGTCTGGCTACACCTTC
-,-,TRBV7-2,TRBJ2-7,CASSLRNGYEQYF,TGTGCCAGCAGCTTAAGAAACGGCTACGAGCAGTACTTC
-,TRBD1,TRBV6-2/TRBV6-3,TRBJ1-2,CASSSQGSYGYTF,TGTGCCAGCAGTTCACAGGGGAGTTACGGCTACACCTTC
-,-,TRBV11-2,TRBJ2-5,CASSTGFFQETQYF,TGTGCCAGCAGCACAGGATTTTTCCAAGAGACCCAGTACTTC
-,TRBD1,TRBV12-5,TRBJ1-6,CASATGAGSPLHF,TGTGCTAGTGCCACAGGGGCGGGATCACCCCTCCACTTT
-,-,TRBV30,TRBJ1-2,CAWQEGSYGYTF,TGTGCCTGGCAAGAGGGAAGCTATGGCTACACCTTC
once,-,TRBV12-3/TRBV12-4,TRBJ2-1,CASSHSSFEQFF,TGTGCCAGCAGCCATAGTTCCTTCGAGCAGTTCTTC
-,-,TRBV14,TRBJ1-3,CASSQGVGGNTIYF,TGTGCCAGCAGCCAAGGAGTCGGTGGAAACACCATATATTTT
once,TRBD1,TRBV19,TRBJ1-2,CASSRKQGSVNYGYTF,TGTGCCAGTAGTAGGAAACAGGGGAGTGTTAACTATGGCTACACCTTC
once,-,TRBV19,TRBJ2-2,CASSIDLGGGELFF,TGTGCCAGTAGTATAGATCTCGGCGGGGGGGAGCTGTTTTTT
-,-,TRBV5-5,TRBJ1-5,CASSRGGNQPQHF,TGTGCCAGCAGTAGAGGCGGCAATCAGCCCCAGCATTTT
-,TRBD2,TRBV3-1/TRBV3-2,TRBJ2-7,CASSRTSGEYEQYF,TGTGCCAGCAGCCGGACTAGCGGGGAGTACGAGCAGTACTTC
-,-,TRBV5-1,TRBJ2-3,CASRRTVTDTQYF,TGCGCCAGCAGAAGGACAGTCACAGATACGCAGTATTTT
-,TRBD1,TRBV10-3,TRBJ1-2,CAISGEQGVANYGYTF,TGTGCCATCAGTGGGGAACAGGGGGTCGCTAACTATGGCTACACCTTC
-,TRBD2,TRBV9,TRBJ2-1,CASSVGSSGSGEQFF,TGTGCCAGCAGCGTAGGGAGTAGCGGGAGCGGGGAGCAGTTCTTC
once,-,TRBV12-3/TRBV12-4,TRBJ1-2,CASSSKSYGYTF,TGTGCCAGCAGTTCCAAGAGCTATGGCTACACCTTC
once,TRBD1,TRBV19,TRBJ1-1,CASSFPGQGAEAFF,TGTGCCAGTAGTTTCCCGGGACAGGGGGCGGAAGCTTTCTTT
-,TRBD1,TRBV27,TRBJ2-2,CASSYQTGVTGELFF,TGTGCCAGCAGTTACCAGACAGGGGTCACCGGGGAGCTGTTTTTT
-,-,TRBV10-1,TRBJ1-4,CASSESGANEKLFF,TGCGCCAGCAGTGAGAGCGGAGCTAATGAAAAACTGTTTTTT
-,TRBD1,TRBV11-3,TRBJ2-7,CASSPRPGGKEQYF,TGTGCCAGCAGCCCGAGGCCAGGGGGCAAGGAGCAGTACTTC
-,-,TRBV11-2,TRBJ1-6,CASSLTPVINSPLHF,TGTGCCAGCAGCTTAACTCCGGTCATTAATTCACCCCTCCACTTT
-,TRBD1,TRBV18,TRBJ2-7,CASSTGQGSLYEQYF,TGTGCCAGCTCAACGGGACAGGGAAGTTTGTACGAGCAGTACTTC
-,TRBD2,TRBV7-3,TRBJ2-1,CASSPRGGLQWDEQFF,TGTGCCAGCAGCCCGCGGGGGGGCCTGCAGTGGGATGAGCAGTTCTTC
-,TRBD2,TRBV7-7,TRBJ2-3,CASSRSLAGVGDTQYF,TGTGCTAGCAGCCGTAGTCTAGCGGGAGTTGGAGATACGCAGTATTTT
-,TRBD2,TRBV5-4,TRBJ2-1,CASSPGLAIDNEQFF,TGTGCCAGCAGCCCCGGACTAGCGATCGACAATGAGCAGTTCTTC
-,TRBD1,TRBV2,TRBJ1-2,CASRPRGQPNYGYTF,TGTGCCAGCAGGCCCCGGGGACAGCCTAACTATGGCTACACCTTC
-,-,TRBV1,TRBJ2-7,CTSRQQGIIRSYEQYF,TGCACCAGCAGACAGCAGGGGATTATACGGAGCTACGAGCAGTACTTC
-,-,TRBV21-1,TRBJ1-1,CASAGLIGRENTEAFF,TGTGCCAGCGCGGGACTGATAGGCAGGGAGAACACTGAAGCTTTCTTT
-,-,TRBV19,TRBJ2-2,CASRKQGVTGELFF,TGTGCCAGTAGGAAACAGGGAGTCACCGGGGAGCTGTTTTTT
-,-,TRBV5-4,TRBJ2-3,CASSFPNTDTQYF,TGTGCCAGCAGCTTTCCTAACACAGATACGCAGTATTTT
-,-,TRBV5-1,TRBJ2-1,CASKGGLANNEQFF,TGCGCCAGCAAGGGGGGGCTGGCGAACAATGAGCAGTTCTTC
-,-,TRBV6-6,TRBJ1-2,CASSSQGLYGYTF,TGTGCCAGCAGTTCACAGGGCCTCTATGGCTACACCTTC
-,-,TRBV7-2,TRBJ1-1,CASSLGVRQSNTEAFF,TGTGCCAGCAGCTTAGGGGTCAGACAATCGAACACTGAAGCTTTCTTT
-,-,TRBV19,TRBJ1-1,CASSSMTANTEAFF,TGTGCCAGTAGCTCAATGACAGCGAACACTGAAGCTTTCTTT
-,-,TRBV7-2,TRBJ1-4,CASSLDGGGNEKLFF,TGTGCCAGCAGCTTAGATGGGGGCGGAAATGAAAAACTGTTTTTT
-,-,TRBV6-5,TRBJ1-1,CASTVGQATEAFF,TGTGCCAGCACGGTGGGGCAGGCCACTGAAGCTTTCTTT
-,TRBD1,TRBV7-9,TRBJ1-1,CASSGQGAMNTEAFF,TGTGCCAGCAGCGGGCAGGGGGCTATGAACACTGAAGCTTTCTTT